The next 10 T cell receptor beta chains were all read from a single sample in a study of blood T cell repertoires in COVID-19. Repertoires were generated with immunoSEQ multiplex PCR, while TCRdb's copy carries only in-frame clones and drops some. The profile shows some 250,000 clones, approximately 85% of them singletons. Sequenced input: peripheral blood. All receptors derive from a woman in her 30s with acute or convalescent COVID-19.

The V gene is TRBV27, the J gene TRBJ1-2, with TRBD1 as a possible D gene (5 bases). The CDR3 contains 13 residues. V was clipped by 6 bases and J by 6 bases, with 14 bases between them. The V gene's germline CDR1 is MNHEY and CDR2 SMNVEV (reference sequence). The CDR3 DNA reads as TGTGCCAGCAGCACCGCAGGGCGCAATGGCTACACCTTC. This sequence encodes CASSTAGRNGYTF.

The chain links TRBV5-1 to TRBJ1-4, with TRBD1 identical over 10 bases. Trimming at V came to 0 bases and at J to 6 bases, leaving 5 bases not matched to a gene. From germline, CDR1 is SGHRS and CDR2 YFSETQ. This CDR3 comprises 16 residues. CDR3 in DNA: TGCGCCAGCAGCTTGGGGGACAGGGGTCCGGATGAAAAACTGTTTTTT. Protein: CASSLGDRGPDEKLFF.

The rearrangement links TRBV24-1 to TRBJ2-7, with 8 bases that match TRBD1. Trimming removed 4 bases from V and 1 base from J; junction bases left unmatched: 5. The CDR3 has 15 residues. The germline V gene has CDR1 KGHDR and CDR2 SFDVKD. The CDR3 nucleotides are TGTGCCACCAGTGACCTCCGGACAGGGTCCTACGAGCAGTACTTC. Its protein is CATSDLRTGSYEQYF.

This clone was seen once. The chain recombines TRBV29-1 with TRBJ1-1, with 8 bases identical to TRBD1. Per the germline V gene, CDR1 is SQVTM and CDR2 is ANQGSEA. V dropped 6 bases and J dropped 0; count of bases not matched to a gene: 6. This CDR3 comprises 14 residues. CDR3 DNA: TGCAGCGTGACAGGGGTCAACTTGAACACTGAAGCTTTCTTT. Translation: CSVTGVNLNTEAFF. Based on the CDR3 plus reference TRBV29-1 and TRBJ1-1, the full variable domain is SAVISQKPSRDICQRGTSLTIQCQVDSQVTMMFWYRQQPGQSLTLIATANQGSEATYESGFVIDKFPISRPNLTFSTLTVSNMSPEDSSIYLCSVTGVNLNTEAFFGQGTRLTVV.

The chain joins TRBV27 to TRBJ2-3; TRBD1 agrees at 8 bases. This CDR3 is built from 16 residues. Germline lookup yields CDR1 MNHEY and CDR2 SMNVEV (reference sequence). Losses at the gene ends were 6 bases for V and 2 bases for J; bases not matched to a gene: 10. CDR3: CASSQKTTGATDTQYF. CDR3 DNA: TGTGCCAGCAGCCAGAAGACGACAGGGGCCACAGATACGCAGTATTTT.

The V and J genes are TRBV19 and TRBJ1-1, with a possible D match to TRBD1 (6 bases). CDR3 length: 15 amino acids. V dropped 5 bases and J dropped 4 bases, with 17 bases sitting between them. Germline lookup yields CDR1 LNHDA and CDR2 SQIVND (reference sequence). The CDR3 spells CASSPTGPRGTEAFF. DNA of the CDR3: TGTGCCAGTAGTCCAACAGGGCCTCGGGGCACTGAAGCTTTCTTT.

This clone was observed once. The chain recombines TRBV9 with TRBJ1-3; perhaps TRBD1 as D (6 bases). The CDR3 contains 16 residues. Germline assignment: CDR1 SGDLS and CDR2 YYNGEE. The V end was cut by 4 bases, the J end by 3 bases, with 17 bases between. CDR3 residues: CASSPHLSTGGNTIYF. CDR3 sequence (DNA): TGTGCCAGCAGCCCTCATTTGTCGACAGGTGGAAACACCATATATTTT.

The V call is TRBV5-6, the J call TRBJ1-2; 9 bases agree with TRBD1. Germline loops: CDR1 SGHDT, CDR2 YYEEEE. This CDR3 comprises 16 residues. Trimming removed 3 bases from V and 2 bases from J; junction bases left unmatched: 8. CDR3 loop: CASSSAPGQGNYGYTF. CDR3 nucleotide sequence: TGTGCCAGCAGCTCTGCACCGGGACAGGGAAACTATGGCTACACCTTC. Full variable domain (rest looked up from reference TRBV5-6 and TRBJ1-2): DAGVTQSPTHLIKTRGQQVTLRCSPKSGHDTVSWYQQALGQGPQFIFQYYEEEERQRGNFPDRFSGHQFPNYSSELNVNALLLGDSALYLCASSSAPGQGNYGYTFGSGTRLTVV.

V usage is TRBV24-1 and J usage is TRBJ1-3; 9 bases are a match to TRBD1. The CDR3 loop spans 14 amino acids. Germline CDR1 reads KGHDR; CDR2 reads SFDVKD. The junction had 3 bases not matched to a gene; V was cut back by 3 bases and J by 7 bases. The CDR3 DNA follows: TGTGCCACCAGTGATGCCGGGACAGGGAACACCATATATTTT. Translation gives CATSDAGTGNTIYF.

The chain employs TRBV10-2 and TRBJ1-2; 12 bases match TRBD1. The V gene's germline CDR1 is WSHSY and CDR2 SAAADI. With V trimmed by 4 bases and J by 2 bases, 11 bases remained unmatched. The CDR3 is 18 residues long. The CDR3 is CASSGNWGQGAWNYGYTF. The CDR3 bases are TGCGCCAGCAGTGGGAATTGGGGACAGGGGGCTTGGAACTATGGCTACACCTTC.